This TCR beta chain was profiled in a study of shared clonotypes between healthy human individuals. For the study at large: Per donor, three plates held CD4 naive cells, three held CD4 memory, two held CD8 naive and one held CD8 memory. Whole-study findings and limits: The diversity represented, both genetic and in exposure history, was limited by few donors.

TCRdb's table, derived via immunoSEQ multiplex PCR, lists solely in-frame clones and lacks some. The sample shows some 1,400,000 clones, over 95% of them seen only once. Turning to this clone: The antigen is undetermined.

This TCR came from a man aged 25 to 40 in good health. What was sequenced was naive CD4+ T cells sorted from blood. Subset specified: CD45RA+ positively selected.

This CDR3 is CASSPLRADTIYF. Here the CDR3 DNA reads TGTGCCAGCAGTCCCCTCAGGGCGGACACCATATATTTT. This chain connects TRBV6-5 to TRBJ1-3, with D possibly TRBD1 on 5 matching bases. The CDR3 is made up of 13 amino acids. CDR1 MNHEY and CDR2 SVGAGI come from the germline V gene. Trimming took off 5 bases at V and 8 bases at J, with 13 bases between the two ends.